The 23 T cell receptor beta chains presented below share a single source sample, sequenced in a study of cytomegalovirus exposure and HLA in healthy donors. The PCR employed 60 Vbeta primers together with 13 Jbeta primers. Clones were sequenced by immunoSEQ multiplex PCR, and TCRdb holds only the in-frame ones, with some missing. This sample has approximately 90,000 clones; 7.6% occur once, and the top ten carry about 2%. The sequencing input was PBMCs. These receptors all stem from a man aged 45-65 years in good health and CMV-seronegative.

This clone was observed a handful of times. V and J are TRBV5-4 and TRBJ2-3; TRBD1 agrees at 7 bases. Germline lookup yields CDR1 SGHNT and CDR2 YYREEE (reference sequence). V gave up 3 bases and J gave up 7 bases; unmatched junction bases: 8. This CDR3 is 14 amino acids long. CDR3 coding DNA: TGTGCCAGCAGCTCCCGGGACAGAGATAATACGCAGTATTTT. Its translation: CASSSRDRDNTQYF.

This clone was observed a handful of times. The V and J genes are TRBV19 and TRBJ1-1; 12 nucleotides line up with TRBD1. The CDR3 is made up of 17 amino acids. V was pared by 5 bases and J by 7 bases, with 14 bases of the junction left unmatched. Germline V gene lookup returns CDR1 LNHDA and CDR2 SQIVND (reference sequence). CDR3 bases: TGTGCCAGTAGTGACCCGACGGGACAGGGGGCGCGTGGTGAAGCTTTCTTT. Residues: CASSDPTGQGARGEAFF.

CDR3 sequence (DNA): TGTGCCAGCAGTGCGGACTACAGCTCCTACAATGAGCAGTTCTTC. Translated, it gives CASSADYSSYNEQFF. The chain has TRBV6-1 and TRBJ2-1; perhaps TRBD2 as D (6 bases). V dropped 4 bases and J dropped 0 bases, with 10 bases sitting between them. Germline values: CDR1 MNHNS, CDR2 SASEGT. The CDR3 has 15 residues.

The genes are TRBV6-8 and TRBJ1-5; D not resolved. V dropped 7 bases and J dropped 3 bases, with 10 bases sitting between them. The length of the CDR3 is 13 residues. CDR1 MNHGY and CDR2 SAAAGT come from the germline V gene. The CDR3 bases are TGTGCCAGCATCAGAGGAAACAATCAGCCCCAGCATTTT. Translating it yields CASIRGNNQPQHF.

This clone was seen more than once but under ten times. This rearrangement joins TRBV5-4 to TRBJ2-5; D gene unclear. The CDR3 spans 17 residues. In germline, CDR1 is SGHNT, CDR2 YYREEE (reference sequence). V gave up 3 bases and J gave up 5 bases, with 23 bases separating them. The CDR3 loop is CASSSNLIPTSTETQYF. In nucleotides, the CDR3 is TGTGCCAGCAGCTCGAACCTGATTCCTACGTCCACGGAGACCCAGTACTTC. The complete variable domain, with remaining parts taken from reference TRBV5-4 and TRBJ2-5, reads ETGVTQSPTHLIKTRGQQVTLRCSSQSGHNTVSWYQQALGQGPQFIFQYYREEENGRGNFPPRFSGLQFPNYSSELNVNALELDDSALYLCASSSNLIPTSTETQYFGPGTRLLVL.

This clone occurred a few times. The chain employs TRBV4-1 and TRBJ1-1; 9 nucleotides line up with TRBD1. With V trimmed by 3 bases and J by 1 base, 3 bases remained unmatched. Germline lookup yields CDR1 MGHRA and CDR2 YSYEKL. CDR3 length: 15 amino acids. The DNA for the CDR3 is TGCGCCAGCAGCCAGTGGGGACAGGGGAACACTGAAGCTTTCTTT. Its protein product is CASSQWGQGNTEAFF.

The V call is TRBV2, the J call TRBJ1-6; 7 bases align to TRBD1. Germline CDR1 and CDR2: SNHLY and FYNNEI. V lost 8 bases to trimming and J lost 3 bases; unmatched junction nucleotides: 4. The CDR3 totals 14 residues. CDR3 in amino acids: CASGRQGYNSPLHF. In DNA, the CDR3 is TGTGCCAGCGGTCGACAGGGCTATAATTCACCCCTCCACTTT.

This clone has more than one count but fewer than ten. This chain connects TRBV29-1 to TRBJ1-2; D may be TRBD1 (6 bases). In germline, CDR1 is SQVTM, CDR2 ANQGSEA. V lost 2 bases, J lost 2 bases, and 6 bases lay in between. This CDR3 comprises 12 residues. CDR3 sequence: CSVETGNYGYTF. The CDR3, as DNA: TGCAGCGTTGAAACAGGGAACTATGGCTACACCTTC.

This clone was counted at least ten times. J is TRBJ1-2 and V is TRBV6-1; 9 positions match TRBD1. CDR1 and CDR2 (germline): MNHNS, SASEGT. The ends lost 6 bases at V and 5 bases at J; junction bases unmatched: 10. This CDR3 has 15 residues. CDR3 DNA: TGTGCCAGCAGAGCCAGTCTGACAGGGGGATATGGCTACACCTTC. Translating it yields CASRASLTGGYGYTF.

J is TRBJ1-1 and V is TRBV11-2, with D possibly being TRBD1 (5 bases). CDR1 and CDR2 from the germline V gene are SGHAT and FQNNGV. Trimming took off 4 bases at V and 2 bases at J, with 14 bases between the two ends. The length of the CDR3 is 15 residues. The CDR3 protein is CASSSPWTLNTEAFF. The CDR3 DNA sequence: TGTGCCAGCAGCTCTCCCTGGACACTTAACACTGAAGCTTTCTTT. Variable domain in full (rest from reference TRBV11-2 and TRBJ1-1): EAGVAQSPRYKIIEKRQSVAFWCNPISGHATLYWYQQILGQGPKLLIQFQNNGVVDDSQLPKDRFSAERLKGVDSTLKIQPAKLEDSAVYLCASSSPWTLNTEAFFGQGTRLTVV.

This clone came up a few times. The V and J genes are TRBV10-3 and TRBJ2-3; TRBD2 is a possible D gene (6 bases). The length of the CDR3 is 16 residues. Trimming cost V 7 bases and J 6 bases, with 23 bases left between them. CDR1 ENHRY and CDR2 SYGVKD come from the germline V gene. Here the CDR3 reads CAINGAAGLSGDTQYF. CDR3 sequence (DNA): TGTGCCATCAATGGGGCTGCGGGGCTCTCCGGGGATACGCAGTATTTT.

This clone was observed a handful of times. The CDR3, as DNA: TGTGCCAGCAGTGTAACTAGCGGGGGGGCAACAGATACGCAGTATTTT. Translation gives CASSVTSGGATDTQYF. The V and J genes are TRBV6-4 and TRBJ2-3; 13 nucleotides align to TRBD2. Germline V gene sequence: CDR1 MRHNA, CDR2 SNTAGT. The CDR3 extends over 16 amino acids. With V trimmed by 4 bases and J by 3 bases, 4 bases remained unmatched.

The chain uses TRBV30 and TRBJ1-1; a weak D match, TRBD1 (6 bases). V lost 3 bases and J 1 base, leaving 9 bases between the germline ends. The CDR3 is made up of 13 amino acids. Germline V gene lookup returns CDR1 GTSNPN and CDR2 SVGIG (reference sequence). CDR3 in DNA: TGTGCCTGGAGGGAGACAGGGAACACTGAAGCTTTCTTT. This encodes CAWRETGNTEAFF.

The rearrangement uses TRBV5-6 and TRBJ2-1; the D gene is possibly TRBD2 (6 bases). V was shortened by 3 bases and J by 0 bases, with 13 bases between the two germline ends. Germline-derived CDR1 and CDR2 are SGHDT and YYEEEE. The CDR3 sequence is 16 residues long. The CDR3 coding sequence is TGTGCCAGCAGCTACGAGCGGGCGTCCTCCTACAATGAGCAGTTCTTC. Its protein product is CASSYERASSYNEQFF.

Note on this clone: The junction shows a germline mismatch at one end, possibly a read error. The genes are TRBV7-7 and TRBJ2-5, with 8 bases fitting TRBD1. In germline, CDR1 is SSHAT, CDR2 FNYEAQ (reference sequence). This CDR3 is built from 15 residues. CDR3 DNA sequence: TGTGCTAGCAGCTCCGGGACAGGACATCAAGAGACCCAGTACTTC. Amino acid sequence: CASSSGTGHQETQYF.

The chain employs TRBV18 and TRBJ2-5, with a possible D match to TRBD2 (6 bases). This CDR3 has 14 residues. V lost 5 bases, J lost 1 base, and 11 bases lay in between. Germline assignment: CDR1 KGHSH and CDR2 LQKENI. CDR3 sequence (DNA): TGTGCCAGCTCAGGAGGAGGGGTCCAAGAGACCCAGTACTTC. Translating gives CASSGGGVQETQYF. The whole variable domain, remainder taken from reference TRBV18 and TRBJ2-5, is NAGVMQNPRHLVRRRGQEARLRCSPMKGHSHVYWYRQLPEEGLKFMVYLQKENIIDESGMPKERFSAEFPKEGPSILRIQQVVRGDSAAYFCASSGGGVQETQYFGPGTRLLVL.

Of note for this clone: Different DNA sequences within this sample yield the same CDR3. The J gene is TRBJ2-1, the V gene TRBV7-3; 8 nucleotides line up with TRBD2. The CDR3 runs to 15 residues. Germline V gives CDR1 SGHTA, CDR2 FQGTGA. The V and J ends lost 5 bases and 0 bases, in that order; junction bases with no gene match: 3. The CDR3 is CASSPSGSSYNEQFF. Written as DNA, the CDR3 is TGTGCCAGCAGCCCGAGCGGGAGCTCCTACAATGAGCAGTTCTTC. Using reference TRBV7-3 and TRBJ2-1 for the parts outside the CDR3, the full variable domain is GAGVSQTPSNKVTEKGKYVELRCDPISGHTALYWYRQSLGQGPEFLIYFQGTGAADDSGLPNDRFFAVRPEGSVSTLKIQRTERGDSAVYLCASSPSGSSYNEQFFGPGTRLTVL.

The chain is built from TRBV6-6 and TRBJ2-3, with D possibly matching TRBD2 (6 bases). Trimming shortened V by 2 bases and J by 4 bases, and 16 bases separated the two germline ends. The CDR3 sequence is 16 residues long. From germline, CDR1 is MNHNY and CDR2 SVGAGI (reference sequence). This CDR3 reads CASSYVAVPPPDTQYF. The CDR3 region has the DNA TGTGCCAGCAGTTACGTAGCGGTTCCCCCTCCAGATACGCAGTATTTT.

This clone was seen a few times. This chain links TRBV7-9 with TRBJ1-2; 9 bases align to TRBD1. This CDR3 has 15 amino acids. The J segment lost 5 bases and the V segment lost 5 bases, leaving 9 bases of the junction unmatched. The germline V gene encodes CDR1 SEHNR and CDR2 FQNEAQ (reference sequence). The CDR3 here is CASSATGGSRYGYTF. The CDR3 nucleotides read TGTGCCAGCAGCGCTACAGGGGGCTCGAGGTATGGCTACACCTTC.

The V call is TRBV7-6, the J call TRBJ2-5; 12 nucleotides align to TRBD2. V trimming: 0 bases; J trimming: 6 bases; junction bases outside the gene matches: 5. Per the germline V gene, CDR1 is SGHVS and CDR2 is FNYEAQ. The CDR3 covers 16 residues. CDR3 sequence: CASSLAVTSGGQTQYF. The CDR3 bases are TGTGCCAGCAGCTTAGCTGTAACTAGCGGGGGGCAGACCCAGTACTTC.

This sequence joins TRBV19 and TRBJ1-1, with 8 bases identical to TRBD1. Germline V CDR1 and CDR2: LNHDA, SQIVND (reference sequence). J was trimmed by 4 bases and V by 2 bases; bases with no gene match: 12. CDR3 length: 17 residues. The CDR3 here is CASSINRGKEVGTEAFF. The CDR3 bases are TGTGCCAGTAGTATAAACAGGGGGAAGGAGGTAGGCACTGAAGCTTTCTTT.

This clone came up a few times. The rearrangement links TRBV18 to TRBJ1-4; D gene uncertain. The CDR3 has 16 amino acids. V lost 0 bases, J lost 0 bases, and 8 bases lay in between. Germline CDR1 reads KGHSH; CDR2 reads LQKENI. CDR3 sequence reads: CASSPPTGATNEKLFF. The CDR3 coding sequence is TGTGCCAGCTCACCACCGACCGGGGCAACTAATGAAAAACTGTTTTTT.

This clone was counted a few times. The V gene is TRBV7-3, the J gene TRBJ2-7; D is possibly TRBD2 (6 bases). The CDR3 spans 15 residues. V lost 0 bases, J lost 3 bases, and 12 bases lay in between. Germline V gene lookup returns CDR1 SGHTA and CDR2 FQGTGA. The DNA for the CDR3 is TGTGCCAGCAGCTTAACTGGTAGCGGCCTCTACGAGCAGTACTTC. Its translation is CASSLTGSGLYEQYF.